Included here is one T cell receptor (beta chain) sequence, with context. This sample is drawn from a study of shared clonotypes between healthy human individuals. Study donors comprised healthy, HIV-negative adults devoid of recent acute infection or vaccination. Libraries were prepared by immunoSEQ multiplex PCR; TCRdb keeps only in-frame clonotypes and omits some of them. The sample records about 2 million clones, roughly 95% being singletons. CDR3 length: 16 residues. Trimming took 4 bases from V and 3 from J, leaving 16 bases between them. Per germline, CDR1 MNHNS and CDR2 SASEGT. The receptor was derived from a man younger than 30 in good health. The chain is built from TRBV6-1 and TRBJ1-5; TRBD1 is a possible D gene (5 bases). Source material: naive CD4+ T cells sorted from blood. Subset noted: CD45RA+ positively selected. CDR3 nucleotide sequence: TGTGCCAGCAGTGGTGGGGGAGGGGCGAACAATCAGCCCCAGCATTTT. It specifies CASSGGGGANNQPQHF.